This T cell receptor (beta chain) comes out of a study of T cells in localized non-small cell lung cancer. Study-wide results and limits: Turning up in adjacent lung were a median roughly 62 of the top 100 tumor clones.

Trimming took 7 bases from V and 2 from J; bases not matched to a gene: 10. The CDR3 runs to 15 residues. Germline lookup yields CDR1 MNHGY and CDR2 SAAAGT. This clone was seen a handful of times. What it binds is not known. Data came from immunoSEQ multiplex PCR; TCRdb stores just in-frame clones and leaves some out. The table has about 3,700 clones, 20% to 25% seen once. Sequencing was performed on lung tumor tissue, taken before any cancer treatment. The sequence came from a woman aged 40-69 years with stage I lung adenocarcinoma. V gene TRBV6-8 combines with J gene TRBJ2-7; TRBD2 matches at 8 bases. CDR3 coding DNA: TGTGCCAGCACCCGGGGGGGAGGCCAAACCTACGAGCAGTACTTC. Translating it yields CASTRGGGQTYEQYF.